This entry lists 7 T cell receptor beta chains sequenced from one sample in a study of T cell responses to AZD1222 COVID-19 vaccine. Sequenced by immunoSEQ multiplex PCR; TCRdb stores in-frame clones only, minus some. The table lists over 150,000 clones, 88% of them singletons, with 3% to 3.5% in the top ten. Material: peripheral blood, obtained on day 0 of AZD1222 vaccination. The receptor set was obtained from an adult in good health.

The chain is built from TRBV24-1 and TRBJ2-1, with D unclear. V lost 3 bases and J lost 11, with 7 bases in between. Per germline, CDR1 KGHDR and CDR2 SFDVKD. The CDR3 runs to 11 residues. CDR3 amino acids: CATSDRAQQFF. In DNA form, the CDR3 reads TGTGCCACCAGTGATAGGGCACAGCAGTTCTTC.

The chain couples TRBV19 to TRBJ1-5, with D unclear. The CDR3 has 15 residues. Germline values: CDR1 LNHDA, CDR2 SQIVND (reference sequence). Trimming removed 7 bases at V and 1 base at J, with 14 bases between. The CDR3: CASNRLLGSNQPQHF. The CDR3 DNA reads TGTGCCAGTAATCGCCTATTGGGAAGCAATCAGCCCCAGCATTTT.

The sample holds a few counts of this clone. The CDR3 coding sequence is TGTGCCAGCAGCGCCTCCGGGACAGGGTTCGGTGAAAAACTGTTTTTT. Translated: CASSASGTGFGEKLFF. The chain recombines TRBV7-9 with TRBJ1-4, with TRBD1 matching over 9 bases. This CDR3 spans 16 amino acids. CDR1 is SEHNR, CDR2 FQNEAQ, per germline (reference sequence). V lost 5 bases and J lost 7; bases outside the gene matches: 11.

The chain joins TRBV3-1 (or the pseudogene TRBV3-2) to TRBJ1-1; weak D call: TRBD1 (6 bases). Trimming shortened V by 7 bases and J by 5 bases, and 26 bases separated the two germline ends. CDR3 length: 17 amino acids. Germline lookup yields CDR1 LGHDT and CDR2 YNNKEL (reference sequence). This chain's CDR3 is CASMGTPRTGRGTEAFF. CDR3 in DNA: TGTGCCAGCATGGGGACGCCGCGAACAGGGAGGGGGACTGAAGCTTTCTTT.

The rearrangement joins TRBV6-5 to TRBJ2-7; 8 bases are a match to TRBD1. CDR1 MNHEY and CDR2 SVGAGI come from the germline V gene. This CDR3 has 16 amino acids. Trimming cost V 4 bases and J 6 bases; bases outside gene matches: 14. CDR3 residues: CASSSYQTGAGSEQYF. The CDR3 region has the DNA TGTGCCAGCAGTTCCTACCAGACAGGGGCAGGCAGCGAGCAGTACTTC.

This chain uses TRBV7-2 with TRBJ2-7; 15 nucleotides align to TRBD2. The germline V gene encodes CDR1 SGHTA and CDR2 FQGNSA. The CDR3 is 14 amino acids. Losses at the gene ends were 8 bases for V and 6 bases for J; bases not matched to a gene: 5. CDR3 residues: CASRTSGGAGEQYF. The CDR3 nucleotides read TGTGCCAGCCGGACTAGCGGGGGGGCCGGCGAGCAGTACTTC.

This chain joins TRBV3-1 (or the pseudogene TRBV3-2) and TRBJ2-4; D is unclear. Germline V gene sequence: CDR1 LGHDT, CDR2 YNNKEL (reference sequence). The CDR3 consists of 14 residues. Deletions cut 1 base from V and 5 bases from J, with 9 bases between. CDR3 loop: CASSQVVWENIQYF. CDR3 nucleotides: TGTGCCAGCAGCCAAGTTGTGTGGGAAAACATTCAGTACTTC.